A selection of T cell receptor beta chains follows, all from one sample in a study of cytomegalovirus exposure and HLA in healthy donors. The assay was immunoSEQ multiplex PCR, and TCRdb's table has in-frame clones only and misses some. The sample holds over 150,000 clones, 65% to 85% seen once. Sequenced sample: PBMCs. These receptors were taken from a boy between 2 and 10 years old in good health and CMV-seronegative. Each CDR3 is given with its conserved first and last residue. A D gene is named only where the DNA matches it firmly. Clone size is given for some rows only: seen once, a few or many times, or a class if the clone is expanded.

V gene	D gene	J gene	clone size	CDR3 protein	CDR3 DNA
TRBV10-3	NA	TRBJ1-1	NA	CAIRLSSDTEAFF	TGTGCCATCAGGCTGTCGAGTGACACTGAAGCTTTCTTT
TRBV5-1	NA	TRBJ1-6	NA	CASSFGRGNSPLHF	TGCGCCAGCAGCTTTGGCCGGGGTAATTCACCCCTCCACTTT
TRBV10-3	TRBD1	TRBJ1-6	NA	CAISDIVTGGRSPLHF	TGTGCCATCAGTGATATCGTGACAGGGGGTCGCTCACCCCTCCACTTT
TRBV29-1	NA	TRBJ2-7	NA	CSVDSGVPYEQYF	TGCAGCGTTGATTCCGGGGTACCCTACGAGCAGTACTTC
TRBV5-1	NA	TRBJ2-3	few	CASSLVSPRKDTQYF	TGCGCCAGCAGCTTGGTTTCCCCTAGAAAGGATACGCAGTATTTT
TRBV7-2	TRBD1	TRBJ1-2	NA	CASSLNRGPNYGYTF	TGTGCCAGCAGCTTAAACAGGGGGCCTAACTATGGCTACACCTTC
TRBV18	NA	TRBJ2-1	NA	CASSPRDSDEQFF	TGTGCCAGCTCACCCCGAGACAGTGATGAGCAGTTCTTC
TRBV9	NA	TRBJ1-1	NA	CASGGAGTEAFF	TGTGCCAGCGGGGGGGCAGGTACTGAAGCTTTCTTT
TRBV5-6	NA	TRBJ2-7	NA	CASSWVGGAREQYF	TGTGCCAGCAGCTGGGTTGGGGGGGCGAGGGAGCAGTACTTC
TRBV6-1	NA	TRBJ2-5	NA	CASRVLGAETQYF	TGTGCCAGCAGGGTCCTGGGGGCAGAGACCCAGTACTTC
TRBV7-9	NA	TRBJ1-4	once	CASSLLTGTSLSAEKLFF	TGTGCCAGCAGCTTACTAACCGGGACATCACTTTCGGCAGAAAAACTGTTTTTT
TRBV27	TRBD1	TRBJ2-1	NA	CASRQGANGYEQFF	TGTGCCAGCCGACAGGGGGCTAATGGGTATGAGCAGTTCTTC
TRBV5-1	NA	TRBJ1-2	NA	CASSLGQTYGYTF	TGCGCCAGCAGCTTGGGACAAACCTATGGCTACACCTTC
TRBV6-5	TRBD1	TRBJ1-1	few	CASSRDRGNTEAFF	TGTGCCAGCAGTCGCGACAGGGGGAACACTGAAGCTTTCTTT
TRBV6-5	TRBD1	TRBJ2-7	NA	CASSAGDSSYEQYF	TGTGCCAGCAGCGCAGGGGACAGCTCCTACGAGCAGTACTTC
TRBV7-9	NA	TRBJ1-1	NA	CASSSLGGEIF	TGTGCCAGCAGCTCCCTCGGGGGTGAGATCTTT
TRBV4-1	NA	TRBJ1-2	NA	CASSQAGGYTF	TGCGCCAGCAGCCAGGCAGGTGGCTACACCTTC
TRBV6-5	NA	TRBJ1-4	NA	CASSERVGGEKLFF	TGTGCCAGCAGTGAACGCGTGGGGGGTGAAAAACTGTTTTTT
TRBV30	NA	TRBJ2-3	NA	CAWSTGSPFAQYF	TGTGCCTGGTCTACAGGGTCCCCATTTGCGCAGTATTTT
TRBV5-6	NA	TRBJ2-5	NA	CASSLQLRRWEQYF	TGTGCCAGCAGCTTGCAACTGAGGCGTTGGGAGCAGTACTTC
TRBV29-1	TRBD1	TRBJ2-5	NA	CSVKTGLGTETQYF	TGCAGCGTTAAGACAGGGCTCGGGACCGAGACCCAGTACTTC
TRBV9	NA	TRBJ1-5	NA	CASSVAPGLNQPQHF	TGTGCCAGCAGCGTAGCCCCAGGTCTGAATCAGCCCCAGCATTTT